These 28 T cell receptor beta chains were all obtained from the same sample, sequenced in a study of control samples from healthy donors and cancer patients. Here immunoSEQ multiplex PCR was the method, and the copy in TCRdb shows in-frame clones only, minus some. Of some 79,000 clones detected, roughly 87% appear once; the ten largest clones hold approximately 3.6%. The sample was blood. Every receptor here comes from a woman aged 50 to 65 in good health.

The V and J genes are TRBV27 and TRBJ2-3, with D perhaps TRBD2 (5 bases). The V gene lost 6 bases and the J gene lost 3 bases, with 16 bases spanning the gap. CDR3 size: 15 residues. Germline CDR1 is MNHEY and CDR2 is SMNVEV (reference sequence). This CDR3 reads CASRGYGPGTDTQYF. CDR3 nucleotide sequence: TGTGCCAGCAGGGGGTATGGCCCGGGAACAGATACGCAGTATTTT.

The chain carries TRBV4-2 and TRBJ2-5; D possibly corresponds to TRBD2 (5 bases). This CDR3 comprises 16 residues. Germline V lookup: CDR1 LGHNA, CDR2 YNFKEQ. V lost 0 bases, J lost 2 bases, and 13 bases lay in between. The CDR3 loop reads CASSQDGEFSQETQYF. The CDR3 nucleotides read TGTGCCAGCAGCCAAGACGGGGAGTTCTCTCAAGAGACCCAGTACTTC.

The chain uses TRBV4-2 and TRBJ1-4; 8 bases are shared with TRBD1. This CDR3 comprises 17 residues. V was pared by 4 bases and J by 5 bases, with 12 bases of the junction left unmatched. The germline V gene has CDR1 LGHNA and CDR2 YNFKEQ. CDR3 nucleotides: TGTGCCAGCAGCCTAAGCCCCGGACAGGGAGGGAATGAAAAACTGTTTTTT. Amino acid sequence: CASSLSPGQGGNEKLFF.

The V call is TRBV19, the J call TRBJ1-5; D not certain. The CDR3 extends over 13 amino acids. From germline, CDR1 is LNHDA and CDR2 SQIVND (reference sequence). Trimming took off 7 bases at V and 0 bases at J, with 7 bases between the two ends. Written as DNA, the CDR3 is TGTGCCAGTAATACAGATAGCAATCAGCCCCAGCATTTT. Protein: CASNTDSNQPQHF.

The chain uses TRBV3-1 (or the pseudogene TRBV3-2) and TRBJ2-1; D is unresolved. Germline values: CDR1 LGHDT, CDR2 YNNKEL (reference sequence). The V and J ends lost 0 bases and 5 bases respectively, with 8 bases between them. CDR3 size: 14 residues. CDR3 in amino acids: CASSQDLAHNEQFF. The CDR3 DNA is TGTGCCAGCAGCCAAGACTTGGCGCACAATGAGCAGTTCTTC.

The chain is built from TRBV2 and TRBJ2-1, with a weak D call TRBD2 (7 bases). The CDR3 has 14 residues. Germline loops: CDR1 SNHLY, CDR2 FYNNEI. V gave up 8 bases and J gave up 4 bases, with 15 bases separating them. CDR3: CASREGGAYNEQFF. CDR3 bases: TGTGCCAGCCGGGAAGGGGGGGCGTACAATGAGCAGTTCTTC.

The genes are TRBV9 and TRBJ2-3, with 11 bases matching TRBD2. Germline CDR1 is SGDLS and CDR2 is YYNGEE. The CDR3 runs to 14 residues. Trimming cost V 3 bases and J 6 bases; bases outside gene matches: 3. The CDR3 is CASSEASGRDTQYF. For the CDR3, the DNA is TGTGCCAGCAGCGAGGCTAGCGGGAGGGATACGCAGTATTTT.

In DNA form, the CDR3 reads TGTGCCAGTACCTGGGGAGGCGTCAATCAGCCCCAGCATTTT. Residues: CASTWGGVNQPQHF. V and J are TRBV19 and TRBJ1-5; no clear D. The CDR3 loop spans 14 amino acids. V was shortened by 7 bases and J by 3 bases, with 13 bases between the two germline ends. Per the germline V gene, CDR1 is LNHDA and CDR2 is SQIVND (reference sequence).

This chain uses TRBV15 with TRBJ1-4; D remains unclear. V gave up 6 bases and J gave up 6 bases, with 14 bases separating them. Germline V gene sequence: CDR1 LNHNV, CDR2 YYDKDF (reference sequence). This CDR3 is 14 amino acids long. The CDR3 DNA follows: TGTGCCACCAGGCCTCGTGATCGCTATGAAAAACTGTTTTTT. It translates to CATRPRDRYEKLFF.

This chain joins TRBV27 and TRBJ2-1; D remains unclear. The CDR3 contains 13 residues. The V gene's germline CDR1 is MNHEY and CDR2 SMNVEV (reference sequence). V lost 3 bases to trimming and J lost 7 bases, with 10 bases between them. The CDR3 here is CASSFDVGNEQFF. As DNA, the CDR3 is TGTGCCAGCAGTTTTGACGTTGGGAATGAGCAGTTCTTC.

The rearrangement joins TRBV5-8 to TRBJ1-4; D is ambiguous. Germline V gene sequence: CDR1 SGHTS, CDR2 YDEGEE. V was shortened by 2 bases and J by 3 bases, with 8 bases between the two germline ends. The CDR3 extends over 14 amino acids. The CDR3: CASSFGVANEKLFF. CDR3 coding DNA: TGTGCCAGCAGCTTTGGGGTAGCTAATGAAAAACTGTTTTTT.

J is TRBJ1-6 and V is TRBV12-3 or TRBV12-4, with 7 bases identical to TRBD1. J lost 8 bases, V lost 9 bases, and 4 bases had no gene match. The CDR3 is 12 residues long. The CDR3 is CASRTGDSPLHF. In DNA, the CDR3 is TGTGCCAGTCGGACAGGCGATTCACCCCTCCACTTT.

The chain couples TRBV6-5 to TRBJ1-4; D may be TRBD1 (6 bases). The CDR3 totals 15 residues. CDR1 and CDR2 from the germline V gene are MNHEY and SVGAGI. V lost 8 bases and J lost 8, with 21 bases in between. CDR3 sequence reads: CASGLMGHTPEKLFF. In DNA form, the CDR3 reads TGTGCCAGCGGCTTGATGGGACATACCCCCGAAAAACTGTTTTTT.

The rearrangement joins TRBV27 to TRBJ1-1; D not resolved. CDR1 and CDR2 from the germline V gene are MNHEY and SMNVEV (reference sequence). The CDR3 length is 13 residues. Trimming pared 0 bases from V and 4 bases from J, leaving 6 bases between. CDR3 DNA sequence: TGTGCCAGCAGTTTATCCGGGTTCACTGAAGCTTTCTTT. Translation: CASSLSGFTEAFF.

This chain links TRBV6-5 with TRBJ2-3; D unclear. The CDR3 is 13 amino acids. Germline CDR1 and CDR2: MNHEY and SVGAGI. V was clipped by 0 bases and J by 4 bases, with 5 bases between them. DNA for the CDR3: TGTGCCAGCAGTTACTCGGTCCCAGATACGCAGTATTTT. This codes for CASSYSVPDTQYF.

The chain links TRBV5-1 to TRBJ1-1; TRBD1 is a possible D gene (6 bases). Germline CDR1 SGHRS, CDR2 YFSETQ. The ends were cut back, 3 bases at V and 6 bases at J, with 15 bases in the middle. The CDR3 spans 14 residues. CDR3 DNA: TGCGCCAGCAGCTCCCCTCGAGGGGGGGCTGAAGCTTTCTTT. Translated: CASSSPRGGAEAFF.

The V gene is TRBV2, the J gene TRBJ1-5; D gene ambiguous. Trimming shortened V by 3 bases and J by 4 bases, and 4 bases separated the two germline ends. This CDR3 region has 12 residues. Germline-derived CDR1 and CDR2 are SNHLY and FYNNEI. CDR3 region: CASSDPNQPQHF. Here the CDR3 DNA reads TGTGCCAGCAGTGATCCGAATCAGCCCCAGCATTTT.

The chain uses TRBV27 and TRBJ2-7; 7 bases are shared with TRBD2. The CDR3 extends over 14 amino acids. V shed 6 bases and J 2 bases; nucleotides not matched to a gene: 7. CDR1 is MNHEY and CDR2 is SMNVEV in the germline V gene (reference sequence). CDR3 sequence: CASRPAGAPYEQYF. The DNA for the CDR3 is TGTGCCAGCAGACCGGCGGGAGCCCCCTACGAGCAGTACTTC.

This clone has just one count. This sequence joins TRBV5-8 and TRBJ2-7, with 12 positions matching TRBD2. The ends lost 2 bases at V and 7 bases at J; junction bases unmatched: 10. CDR3 length: 16 amino acids. The germline V gene has CDR1 SGHTS and CDR2 YDEGEE. The CDR3 here is CASSFELAGGMGEQYF. In DNA form, the CDR3 reads TGTGCCAGCAGCTTCGAACTAGCGGGAGGAATGGGGGAGCAGTACTTC.

The V gene is TRBV10-1, the J gene TRBJ1-1; no clear D. Germline V gene sequence: CDR1 WNHNN, CDR2 SYGVQD (reference sequence). CDR3 length: 15 residues. Trimming took 6 bases from V and 6 from J, leaving 20 bases between them. CDR3 bases: TGCGCCAGCAGCCCCGGGTTCGGGGTTAGGGCTGAAGCTTTCTTT. This sequence encodes CASSPGFGVRAEAFF.

In the case of this clone: Germline and junction disagree at one end, which may indicate a read error. V is TRBV28 and J is TRBJ1-2; TRBD1 matches at 8 bases. CDR1 is MDHEN and CDR2 is SYDVKM in the germline V gene. This CDR3 region has 14 residues. This CDR3 is CASGKRTGHYDYTF. As DNA, the CDR3 is TGTGCCAGCGGCAAAAGGACAGGGCACTATGACTACACCTTC.

The chain is built from TRBV25-1 and TRBJ2-5, with a tentative D call TRBD2 (6 bases). The germline CDR1 and CDR2 sequences are MGHDK and SYGVNS. The CDR3 contains 14 residues. The V end lost 1 base, the J end lost 5 bases, and 11 bases lay between the germline ends. This CDR3 is CASSEFGGAETQYF. The CDR3 coding sequence is TGTGCCAGCAGTGAATTCGGGGGAGCGGAGACCCAGTACTTC.

In DNA, the CDR3 is TGTGCCATCAAGCTTAAACGGGACAGGGTTTCCTTAATTACCTACAATGAGCAGTTCTTC. Protein: CAIKLKRDRVSLITYNEQFF. The genes are TRBV10-3 and TRBJ2-1; 9 bases line up with TRBD1. The CDR3 is 20 amino acids. The germline V gene encodes CDR1 ENHRY and CDR2 SYGVKD. With 7 bases clipped from V and 2 bases from J, the junction kept 21 bases outside the gene matches.

The chain couples TRBV28 to TRBJ2-3; D possibly corresponds to TRBD2 (5 bases). Germline V lookup: CDR1 MDHEN, CDR2 SYDVKM. Trimming left V 8 bases short and J 3 bases short, with 6 bases between. The CDR3 runs 11 residues. In DNA, the CDR3 is TGTGCCAGCGGGAGTACAGATACGCAGTATTTT. It specifies CASGSTDTQYF.

Only a few counts were recorded for this clone. The chain combines TRBV10-3 with TRBJ2-1, with a tentative D call TRBD2 (5 bases). Trimming removed 0 bases at V and 10 bases at J, with 16 bases between. The CDR3 contains 15 residues. Germline V gives CDR1 ENHRY, CDR2 SYGVKD. DNA for the CDR3: TGTGCCATCAGTGAGTCAGAACTAGGAGTGTTCGAGCAGTTCTTC. As protein: CAISESELGVFEQFF.

The chain joins TRBV5-6 to TRBJ2-7; 7 nucleotides line up with TRBD1. The CDR3 spans 16 residues. Trimming cost V 4 bases and J 0 bases; bases outside gene matches: 10. Per germline, CDR1 SGHDT and CDR2 YYEEEE. This CDR3 is CASSLNGQAVSYEQYF. CDR3 nucleotides: TGTGCCAGCAGCCTCAACGGACAGGCCGTCTCCTACGAGCAGTACTTC.

J is TRBJ1-5 and V is TRBV19; D not certain. The CDR3 runs to 13 residues. Germline V gene data show CDR1 as LNHDA and CDR2 as SQIVND (reference sequence). With 4 bases removed from V and 4 bases from J, the gap between germline ends came to 8 bases. The CDR3 region has the DNA TGTGCCAGTAGTAGCCAGGCGAATCAGCCCCAGCATTTT. Residues: CASSSQANQPQHF.

In its sample, this clone was seen once. The chain combines TRBV6-6 with TRBJ1-1; possible D gene TRBD1, 6 bases. Germline CDR1 reads MNHNY; CDR2 reads SVGAGI (reference sequence). V was cut by 2 bases and J by 1 base, with 11 bases left in between. This CDR3 comprises 15 residues. CDR3 sequence reads: CASSYRRGGNTEAFF. CDR3 DNA sequence: TGTGCCAGCAGTTACCGCAGGGGCGGGAACACTGAAGCTTTCTTT.